This T cell receptor beta chain was captured by sequencing in a study of T cell repertoires in cytomegalovirus infection. As for the study in general: It can be stated that public TCR beta signatures indicated CMV infection as well as a matching HLA type.

Turning to this clonotype: Its cognate antigen is unknown.

Deletions cut 5 bases from V and 5 bases from J, with 20 bases between. Germline V lookup: CDR1 SGHTA, CDR2 FQGNSA. The CDR3 extends over 16 amino acids. TCRdb used MiXCR to reprocess the reads, holding one entry per CDR3 protein. Of about 440,000 distinct CDR3 sequences in the sample, 30% to 40% were seen once. Study observations and caveats: CMV-specific TCR beta clonotypes restricted by HLA-C dominated the ex vivo response. CMV carriers with the relevant HLA were identified by cumulative public TCR beta family frequency.

The sequence was obtained from a human donor in good health (CMV status not recorded). Some clones in this sample may be carry-over from other donors' samples. The specimen was PBMCs. This sequence joins TRBV7-2 and TRBJ2-3, with D possibly matching TRBD1 (6 bases). The CDR3 DNA reads as TGTGCCAGCAGCCCCGGACAGACCCCAGTGAGAGATACGCAGTATTTT. Translated, it gives CASSPGQTPVRDTQYF.